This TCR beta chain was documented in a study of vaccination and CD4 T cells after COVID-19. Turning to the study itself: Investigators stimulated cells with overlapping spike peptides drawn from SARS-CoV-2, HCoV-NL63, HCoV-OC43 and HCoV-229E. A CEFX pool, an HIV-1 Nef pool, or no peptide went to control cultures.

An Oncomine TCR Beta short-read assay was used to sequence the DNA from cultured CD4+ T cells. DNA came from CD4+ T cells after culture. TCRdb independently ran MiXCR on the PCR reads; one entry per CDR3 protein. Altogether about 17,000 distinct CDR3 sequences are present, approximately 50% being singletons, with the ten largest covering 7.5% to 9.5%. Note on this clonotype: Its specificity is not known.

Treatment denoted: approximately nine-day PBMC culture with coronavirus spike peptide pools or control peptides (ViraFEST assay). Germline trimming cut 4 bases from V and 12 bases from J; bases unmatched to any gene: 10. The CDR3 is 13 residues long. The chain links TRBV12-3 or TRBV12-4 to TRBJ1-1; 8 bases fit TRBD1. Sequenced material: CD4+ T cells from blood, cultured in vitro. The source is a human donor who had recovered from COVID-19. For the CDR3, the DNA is TGTGCCAGCAGTTCCAGGACAGGGTCCGTTCCTTTCTTT. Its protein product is CASSSRTGSVPFF.